The 8 T cell receptor beta chains reported below all come from one sample, sequenced in a study of blood T cell repertoires in COVID-19. This table comes from immunoSEQ multiplex PCR, and its TCRdb copy is limited to in-frame clones, with some not included. The table shows 140,000 to 150,000 clones, with around 90% occurring only once. Sequencing used peripheral blood. The receptors shown here come from a woman aged 45-65 years with acute or convalescent COVID-19.

The chain couples TRBV18 to TRBJ2-7; 8 bases align to TRBD1. Trimming at V came to 3 bases and at J to 1 base, leaving 8 bases not matched to a gene. Germline V gives CDR1 KGHSH, CDR2 LQKENI. This CDR3 spans 16 amino acids. CDR3 DNA sequence: TGTGCCAGCTCACCCAAGGGCAGGACAGGGTCCTACGAGCAGTACTTC. The encoded protein is CASSPKGRTGSYEQYF. The full variable domain, completed using reference TRBV18 and TRBJ2-7, is NAGVMQNPRHLVRRRGQEARLRCSPMKGHSHVYWYRQLPEEGLKFMVYLQKENIIDESGMPKERFSAEFPKEGPSILRIQQVVRGDSAAYFCASSPKGRTGSYEQYFGPGTRLTVT.

The gene calls are TRBV27 and TRBJ2-7; TRBD2 agrees at 8 bases. V was pared by 1 base and J by 0 bases, with 2 bases of the junction left unmatched. This CDR3 has 15 residues. Germline V gene lookup returns CDR1 MNHEY and CDR2 SMNVEV (reference sequence). CDR3 sequence: CASSLFAGGSYEQYF. The CDR3 nucleotides are TGTGCCAGCAGTTTATTCGCGGGAGGCTCCTACGAGCAGTACTTC.

Here the CDR3 reads CASGLAGYNEQFF. The DNA of the CDR3 is TGTGCCAGCGGACTAGCGGGCTACAATGAGCAGTTCTTC. The rearrangement joins TRBV6-5 to TRBJ2-1; 11 nucleotides agree with TRBD2. J was trimmed by 3 bases and V by 8 bases; bases with no gene match: 0. Germline-derived CDR1 and CDR2 are MNHEY and SVGAGI. The CDR3 runs 13 residues.

This chain uses TRBV18 with TRBJ1-3; D not certain. The CDR3 extends over 13 amino acids. The V end lost 5 bases, the J end lost 8 bases, and 13 bases lay between the germline ends. Germline assignment: CDR1 KGHSH and CDR2 LQKENI. CDR3 DNA sequence: TGTGCCAGCTCAACTGGGTCCGGGGACACCATATATTTT. It specifies CASSTGSGDTIYF.

The chain employs TRBV25-1 and TRBJ1-5, with D unresolved. V shed 2 bases and J shed 4 bases, with 9 bases lying between them. The CDR3 runs 14 residues. The germline V gene has CDR1 MGHDK and CDR2 SYGVNS. CDR3 sequence (DNA): TGTGCCAGCAGTGAAGCGGGGAATAATCAGCCCCAGCATTTT. As protein: CASSEAGNNQPQHF.

The chain recombines TRBV2 with TRBJ1-2, with D uncertain. The germline V gene encodes CDR1 SNHLY and CDR2 FYNNEI. This CDR3 has 14 amino acids. V was clipped by 4 bases and J by 8 bases, with 17 bases between them. The CDR3 DNA reads as TGTGCCAGCAGTGCCGACCGGATAGCGGGCGGCTACACCTTC. Translating it yields CASSADRIAGGYTF.

This clone occurred once. V usage is TRBV29-1 and J usage is TRBJ1-1; unclear D gene. The CDR3 runs to 11 residues. Deletions cut 8 bases from V and 6 bases from J, with 13 bases between. Per the germline V gene, CDR1 is SQVTM and CDR2 is ANQGSEA. This CDR3 reads CSSRGGAEAFF. The CDR3 coding sequence is TGCAGCTCCCGTGGCGGTGCTGAAGCTTTCTTT.

The V call is TRBV4-1, the J call TRBJ2-5; TRBD2 is a possible D gene (6 bases). V lost 0 bases, J lost 4 bases, and 12 bases lay in between. This CDR3 is built from 15 residues. CDR1 is MGHRA and CDR2 is YSYEKL in the germline V gene. This CDR3 is CASSQDHGGGETQYF. The CDR3 nucleotides read TGCGCCAGCAGCCAAGATCATGGGGGAGGAGAGACCCAGTACTTC.